This passage covers 8 T cell receptor beta chains from one sample sequenced in a study of graft-versus-host responses after intestinal transplantation. Here immunoSEQ multiplex PCR was the method, and the copy in TCRdb shows in-frame clones only, minus some. The sample has 84,000 or so clones, approximately 80% seen once; the top ten hold 0.65% to 0.95%. Which antigens these TCRs recognize remains unknown. The material sequenced was unstimulated CD4+ T cells sorted from spleen or lymph node cells, taken before intestinal transplant. The receptors originated from a human donor who received an intestinal transplant.

In DNA, the CDR3 is TGTGCCAGCAGTCGTAGCGGGACTTTGTCCTACGAGCAGTACTTC. Protein product: CASSRSGTLSYEQYF. V usage is TRBV28 and J usage is TRBJ2-5; TRBD2 matches at 8 bases. The closer fit of TRBJ2-7 to the DNA end suggests the J call may be wrong. Per the germline V gene, CDR1 is MDHEN and CDR2 is SYDVKM. This CDR3 has 15 residues.

The rearrangement joins TRBV4-2 to TRBJ2-5; no clear D. From germline, CDR1 is LGHNA and CDR2 YNFKEQ. The CDR3 loop spans 15 amino acids. The V and J ends lost 0 bases and 2 bases respectively, with 10 bases between them. The DNA for the CDR3 is TGTGCCAGCAGCCAAGATGCAGGCCAACAAGAGACCCAGTACTTC. It specifies CASSQDAGQQETQYF.

The sample holds a few counts of this clone. The rearrangement uses TRBV5-1 and TRBJ2-7, with D possibly TRBD2 on 6 matching bases. The CDR3 totals 14 residues. V shed 3 bases and J shed 2 bases, with 12 bases lying between them. CDR1 is SGHRS and CDR2 is YFSETQ in the germline V gene. CDR3 coding DNA: TGCGCCAGCAGCTGGAGGGACGGCCCCTACGAGCAGTACTTC. Residues: CASSWRDGPYEQYF.

The rearrangement links TRBV11-2 to TRBJ2-7; D might be TRBD1 (7 bases). This CDR3 is built from 14 residues. V lost 5 bases and J 6 bases, leaving 17 bases between the germline ends. Germline CDR1 and CDR2: SGHAT and FQNNGV. CDR3 DNA sequence: TGTGCCAGCAGCGCGGGACAGACCCTCACCGAGCAGTACTTC. Amino acids: CASSAGQTLTEQYF.

This clone occurred many times. The chain recombines TRBV6-5 with TRBJ2-7; D is perhaps TRBD2 (6 bases). The V gene's germline CDR1 is MNHEY and CDR2 SVGAGI. The CDR3 runs 14 residues. The V and J ends lost 6 bases and 5 bases respectively, with 17 bases between them. The CDR3 nucleotides are TGTGCCAGCAGAGCATTTTCGTCGGGAGACGAGCAGTACTTC. This sequence encodes CASRAFSSGDEQYF.

The CDR3 sequence is CASSPPLGQGVIQYF. The DNA of the CDR3 is TGTGCCAGCAGTCCCCCACTGGGACAGGGTGTCATTCAGTACTTC. V gene TRBV28 combines with J gene TRBJ2-4; 9 bases map to TRBD1. The length of the CDR3 is 15 residues. After removal of 5 bases from V and 9 bases from J, the junction contained 11 bases not matched to a gene. Germline CDR1 reads MDHEN; CDR2 reads SYDVKM.

The rearrangement links TRBV18 to TRBJ1-2; TRBD1 is a possible D gene (6 bases). CDR1 is KGHSH and CDR2 is LQKENI in the germline V gene. Trimming removed 2 bases at V and 3 bases at J, with 10 bases between. The CDR3 consists of 14 residues. The CDR3 reads CASSPNGGDYGYTF. The CDR3 bases are TGTGCCAGCTCACCAAATGGGGGCGACTATGGCTACACCTTC.

The chain combines TRBV5-5 with TRBJ2-7; 9 nucleotides agree with TRBD1. The CDR3 loop spans 14 amino acids. Per germline, CDR1 SGHKS and CDR2 YYEKEE (reference sequence). The trim removed 2 bases at V and 4 bases at J, leaving 4 bases unmatched. CDR3 region: CASSLGTGRYEQYF. The CDR3 region has the DNA TGTGCCAGCAGCTTAGGGACAGGGCGTTACGAGCAGTACTTC.